This entry concerns a single T cell receptor beta chain. Its matching antigen is unknown. This entry comes from a study of identical twins. Every donor was a healthy Caucasian. Germline assignment: CDR1 SGHAT and CDR2 FQDESV (reference sequence). V gave up 1 base and J gave up 2 bases; unmatched junction bases: 14. The CDR3 runs to 18 residues. TCRdb reprocessed the 5' RACE reads with MiXCR, giving one entry per CDR3 protein. The sample lists some 660,000 distinct CDR3 sequences, around 8.3% occurring once. General study points: Fewer insertions characterized abundant cord blood beta clonotypes, whereas memory repertoires showed none. Shared out-of-frame alpha sequences (those common to twins) showed excess low generation probability.

These same records also appear under a second study, on yellow fever vaccine responses in identical twins. That source reports: Twins' vaccine T cell responses reportedly seemed partly convergent and partly personalized.

Input material: PBMCs. This sequence originates from a woman under 30 in good health. The chain has TRBV11-1 and TRBJ2-7; 7 nucleotides match TRBD1. This CDR3 reads CASSLGSGGGQKTYEQYF. CDR3 nucleotides: TGTGCCAGCAGCTTAGGTTCCGGTGGGGGACAGAAAACCTACGAGCAGTACTTC. The whole variable domain, filled in from reference TRBV11-1 and TRBJ2-7, reads EAEVAQSPRYKITEKSQAVAFWCDPISGHATLYWYRQILGQGPELLVQFQDESVVDDSQLPKDRFSAERLKGVDSTLKIQPAELGDSAMYLCASSLGSGGGQKTYEQYFGPGTRLTVT.